This TCR beta chain was observed in a study of human T cells and chemical hapten exposure. TCRdb reprocessed the RACE reads via MiXCR and lists one record per CDR3 protein. The repertoire holds some 400,000 distinct CDR3 sequences, with about 5.1% as singletons. Time point indicated: pre-sensitization, week 0. Indicated treatment: therapeutic diphenylcyclopropenone sensitization with weekly scalp DPC. The V end lost 2 bases, the J end lost 4 bases, and 15 bases lay between the germline ends. The CDR3 extends over 16 amino acids. Germline loops: CDR1 MNHEY, CDR2 SVGEGT. V usage is TRBV6-2 or TRBV6-3 and J usage is TRBJ1-5; TRBD1 might be the D (6 bases). Material: whole blood, obtained in connection with sensitization to the hapten diphenylcyclopropenone (DPC). This clonotype was obtained from a woman aged 45-59 years with alopecia areata. Some clones in this sample may be carry-over from other donors' samples. The CDR3, as DNA: TGTGCCAGCAGTTACCCCTCTCACACAGGGAATCAGCCCCAGCATTTT. It specifies CASSYPSHTGNQPQHF.